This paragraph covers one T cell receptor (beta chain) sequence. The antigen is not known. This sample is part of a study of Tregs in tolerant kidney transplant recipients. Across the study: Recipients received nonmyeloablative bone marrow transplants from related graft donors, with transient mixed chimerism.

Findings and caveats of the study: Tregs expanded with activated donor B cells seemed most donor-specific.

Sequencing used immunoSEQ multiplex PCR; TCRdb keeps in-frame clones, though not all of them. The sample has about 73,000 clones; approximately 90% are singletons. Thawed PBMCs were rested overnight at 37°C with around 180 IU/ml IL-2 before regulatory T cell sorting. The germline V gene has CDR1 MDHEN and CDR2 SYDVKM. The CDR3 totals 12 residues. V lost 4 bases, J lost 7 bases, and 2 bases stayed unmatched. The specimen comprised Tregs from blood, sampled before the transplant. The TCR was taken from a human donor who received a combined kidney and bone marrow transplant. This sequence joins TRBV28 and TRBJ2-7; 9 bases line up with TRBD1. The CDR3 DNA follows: TGTGCCAGCAGTTACAGGGGGCAAGAGCAGTACTTC. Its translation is CASSYRGQEQYF.